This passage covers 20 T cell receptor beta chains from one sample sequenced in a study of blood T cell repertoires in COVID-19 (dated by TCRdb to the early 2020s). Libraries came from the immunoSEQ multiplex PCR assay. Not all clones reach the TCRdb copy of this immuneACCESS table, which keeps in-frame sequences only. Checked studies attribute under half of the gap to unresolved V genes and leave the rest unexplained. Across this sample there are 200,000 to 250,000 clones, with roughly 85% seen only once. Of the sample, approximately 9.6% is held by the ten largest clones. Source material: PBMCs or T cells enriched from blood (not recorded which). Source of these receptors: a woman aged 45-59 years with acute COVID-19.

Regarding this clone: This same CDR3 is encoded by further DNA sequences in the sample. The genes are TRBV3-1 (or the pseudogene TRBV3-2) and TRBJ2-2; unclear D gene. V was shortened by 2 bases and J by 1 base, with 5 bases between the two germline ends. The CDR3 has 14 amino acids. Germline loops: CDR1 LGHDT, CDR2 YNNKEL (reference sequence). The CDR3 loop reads CASSQSLNTGELFF. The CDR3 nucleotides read TGTGCCAGCAGCCAATCTTTGAACACCGGGGAGCTGTTTTTT.

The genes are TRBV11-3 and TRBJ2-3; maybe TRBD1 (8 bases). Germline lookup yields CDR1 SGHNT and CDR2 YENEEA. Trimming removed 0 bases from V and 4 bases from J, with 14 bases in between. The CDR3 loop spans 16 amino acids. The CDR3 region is CASSLDLTGGADTQYF. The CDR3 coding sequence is TGTGCCAGCAGCTTAGATCTTACAGGGGGGGCAGATACGCAGTATTTT.

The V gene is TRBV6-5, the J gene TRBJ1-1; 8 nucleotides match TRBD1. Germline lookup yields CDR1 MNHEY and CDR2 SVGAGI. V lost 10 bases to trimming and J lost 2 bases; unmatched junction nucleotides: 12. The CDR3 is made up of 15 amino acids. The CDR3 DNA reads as TGTGCCATTATCCCCGGGACAGGATATAACACTGAAGCTTTCTTT. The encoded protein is CAIIPGTGYNTEAFF.

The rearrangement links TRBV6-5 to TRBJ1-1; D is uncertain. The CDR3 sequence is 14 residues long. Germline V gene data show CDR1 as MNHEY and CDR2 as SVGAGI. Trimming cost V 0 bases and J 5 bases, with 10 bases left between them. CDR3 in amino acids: CASSYSRVWTEAFF. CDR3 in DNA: TGTGCCAGCAGTTACTCACGGGTTTGGACTGAAGCTTTCTTT.

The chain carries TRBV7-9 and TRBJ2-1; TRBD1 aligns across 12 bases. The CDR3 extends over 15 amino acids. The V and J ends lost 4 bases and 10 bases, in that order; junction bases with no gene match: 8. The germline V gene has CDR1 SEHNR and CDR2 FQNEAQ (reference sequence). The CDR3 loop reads CASSSRDRGRWEQFF. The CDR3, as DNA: TGTGCCAGCAGCTCCCGGGACAGGGGGCGTTGGGAGCAGTTCTTC.

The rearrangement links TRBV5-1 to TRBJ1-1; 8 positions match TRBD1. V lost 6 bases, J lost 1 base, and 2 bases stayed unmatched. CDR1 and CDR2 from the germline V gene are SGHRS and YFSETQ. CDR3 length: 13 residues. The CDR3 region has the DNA TGCGCCAGCACCGGACAGGGGAACACTGAAGCTTTCTTT. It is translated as CASTGQGNTEAFF. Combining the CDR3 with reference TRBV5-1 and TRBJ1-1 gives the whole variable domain KAGVTQTPRYLIKTRGQQVTLSCSPISGHRSVSWYQQTPGQGLQFLFEYFSETQRNKGNFPGRFSGRQFSNSRSEMNVSTLELGDSALYLCASTGQGNTEAFFGQGTRLTVV.

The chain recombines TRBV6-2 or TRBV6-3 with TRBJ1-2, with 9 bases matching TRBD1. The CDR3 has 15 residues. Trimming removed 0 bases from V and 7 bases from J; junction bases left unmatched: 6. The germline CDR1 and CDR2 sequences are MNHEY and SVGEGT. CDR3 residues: CASSYSDRGELGYTF. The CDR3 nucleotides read TGTGCCAGCAGTTACTCGGACAGGGGAGAACTTGGCTACACCTTC.

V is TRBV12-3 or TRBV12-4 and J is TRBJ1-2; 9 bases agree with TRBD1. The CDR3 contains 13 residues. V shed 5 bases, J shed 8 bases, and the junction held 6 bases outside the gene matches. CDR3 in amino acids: CASSQDRGGGYTF. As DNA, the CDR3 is TGTGCCAGCAGTCAGGACAGGGGTGGAGGCTACACCTTC.

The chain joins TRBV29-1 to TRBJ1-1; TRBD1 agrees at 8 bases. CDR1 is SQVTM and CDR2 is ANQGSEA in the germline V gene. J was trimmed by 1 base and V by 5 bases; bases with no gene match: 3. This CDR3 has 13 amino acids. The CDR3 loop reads CSVYRGANTEAFF. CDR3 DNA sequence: TGCAGCGTTTACAGGGGGGCGAACACTGAAGCTTTCTTT.

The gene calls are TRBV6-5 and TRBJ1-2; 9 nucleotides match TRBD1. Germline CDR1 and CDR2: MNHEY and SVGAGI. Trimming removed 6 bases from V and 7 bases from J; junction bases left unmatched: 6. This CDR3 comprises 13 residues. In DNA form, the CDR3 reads TGTGCCAGCAGCCCCGGGACAGGGAGTGGCTACACCTTC. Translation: CASSPGTGSGYTF.

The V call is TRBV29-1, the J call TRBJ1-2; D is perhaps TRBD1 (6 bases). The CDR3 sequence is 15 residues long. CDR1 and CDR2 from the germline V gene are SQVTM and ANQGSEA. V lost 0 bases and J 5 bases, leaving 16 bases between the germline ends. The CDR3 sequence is CSVEDGVLGAYGYTF. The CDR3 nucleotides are TGCAGCGTTGAAGATGGGGTTTTGGGGGCGTATGGCTACACCTTC. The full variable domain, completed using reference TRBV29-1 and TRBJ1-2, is SAVISQKPSRDICQRGTSLTIQCQVDSQVTMMFWYRQQPGQSLTLIATANQGSEATYESGFVIDKFPISRPNLTFSTLTVSNMSPEDSSIYLCSVEDGVLGAYGYTFGSGTRLTVV.

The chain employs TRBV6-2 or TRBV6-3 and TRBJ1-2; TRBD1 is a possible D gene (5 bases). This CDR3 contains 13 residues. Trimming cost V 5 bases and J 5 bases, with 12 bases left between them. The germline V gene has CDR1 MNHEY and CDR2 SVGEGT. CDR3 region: CASSGDRSYGYTF. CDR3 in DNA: TGTGCCAGCAGTGGAGACAGAAGTTATGGCTACACCTTC.

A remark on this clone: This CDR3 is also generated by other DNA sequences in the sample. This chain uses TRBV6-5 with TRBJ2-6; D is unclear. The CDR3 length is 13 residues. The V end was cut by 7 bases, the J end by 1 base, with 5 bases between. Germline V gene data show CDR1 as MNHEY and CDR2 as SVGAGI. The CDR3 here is CASTPSGANVLTF. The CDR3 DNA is TGTGCCAGCACCCCTTCTGGGGCCAACGTCCTGACTTTC.

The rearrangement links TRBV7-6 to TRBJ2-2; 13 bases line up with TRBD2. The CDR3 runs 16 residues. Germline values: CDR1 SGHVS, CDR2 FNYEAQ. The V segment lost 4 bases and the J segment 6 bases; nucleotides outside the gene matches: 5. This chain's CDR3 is CASSYTSGGAPGELFF. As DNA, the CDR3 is TGTGCCAGCAGCTACACTAGCGGGGGGGCCCCCGGGGAGCTGTTTTTT.

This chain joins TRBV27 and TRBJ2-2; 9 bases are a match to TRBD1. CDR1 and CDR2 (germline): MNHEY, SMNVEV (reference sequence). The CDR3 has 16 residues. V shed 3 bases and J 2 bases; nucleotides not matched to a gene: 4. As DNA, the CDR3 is TGTGCCAGCAGTTTTCAGGACAGGGGAAACACCGGGGAGCTGTTTTTT. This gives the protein CASSFQDRGNTGELFF.

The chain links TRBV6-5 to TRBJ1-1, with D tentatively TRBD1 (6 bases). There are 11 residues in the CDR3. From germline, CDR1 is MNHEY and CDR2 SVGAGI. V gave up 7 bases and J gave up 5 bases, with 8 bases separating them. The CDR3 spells CASNRETEAFF. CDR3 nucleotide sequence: TGTGCCAGCAACAGGGAGACTGAAGCTTTCTTT.

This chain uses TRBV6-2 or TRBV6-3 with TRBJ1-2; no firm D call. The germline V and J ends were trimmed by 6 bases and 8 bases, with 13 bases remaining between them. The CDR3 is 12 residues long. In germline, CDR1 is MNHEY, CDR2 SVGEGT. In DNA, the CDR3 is TGTGCCAGCAGCACAGCTTCCCCCGGCTACACCTTC. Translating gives CASSTASPGYTF.

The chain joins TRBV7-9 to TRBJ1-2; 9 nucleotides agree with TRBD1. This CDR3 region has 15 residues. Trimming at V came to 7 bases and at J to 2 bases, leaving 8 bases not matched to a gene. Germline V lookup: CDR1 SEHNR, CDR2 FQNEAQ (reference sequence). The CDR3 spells CASTGRTGANYGYTF. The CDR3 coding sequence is TGTGCCAGCACCGGCCGGACAGGGGCAAACTATGGCTACACCTTC.

The CDR3 sequence: CASSAQGGANYGYTF. DNA for the CDR3: TGTGCCAGCAGCGCACAGGGGGGAGCTAACTATGGCTACACCTTC. The chain joins TRBV9 to TRBJ1-2; 8 bases are shared with TRBD1. The CDR3 contains 15 residues. Germline CDR1 reads SGDLS; CDR2 reads YYNGEE. V was clipped by 3 bases and J by 0 bases; unmatched bases: 4.

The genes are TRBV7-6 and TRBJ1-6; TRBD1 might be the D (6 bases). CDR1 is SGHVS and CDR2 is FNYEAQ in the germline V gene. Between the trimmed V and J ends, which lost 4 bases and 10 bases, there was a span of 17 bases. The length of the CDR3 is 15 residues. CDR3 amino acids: CASSYGGQGYSPLHF. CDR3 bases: TGTGCCAGCAGCTACGGGGGGCAGGGATACTCACCCCTCCACTTT.